The sample holds many counts of the clone carrying this T cell receptor beta chain. The CDR3 loop spans 15 amino acids. From germline, CDR1 is MNHEY and CDR2 SVGEGT. Trimming removed 5 bases from V and 1 base from J, with 14 bases in between. This sample is drawn from a study of human T cells and chemical hapten exposure. Study at large: Upper-back patches of 0.01% DPC were read at 6 days.

As the library was built, unique molecular identifiers were attached to individual cDNA molecules. Using its own MiXCR run on the RACE reads, TCRdb lists one record per CDR3 protein. The repertoire has under 450,000 distinct CDR3 sequences, roughly 6.3% of them found once; the top ten carry approximately 5.4%. The time point: patch test 2, 6 weeks after DPC sensitization. Treatment meaning: therapeutic diphenylcyclopropenone sensitization with weekly scalp DPC. Patches went on only after blood had been drawn each time. The receptor was isolated from a woman between 18 and 29 years old with alopecia areata. Some clones in this sample may be carry-over from other donors' samples. The genes are TRBV6-2 or TRBV6-3 and TRBJ2-5; the D gene is possibly TRBD2 (6 bases). This specimen was whole blood, taken in connection with sensitization to the hapten diphenylcyclopropenone (DPC). CDR3 amino acids: CASSLGTHFQETQYF. DNA for the CDR3: TGTGCCAGCAGTCTCGGGACTCACTTCCAAGAGACCCAGTACTTC.